Below are 23 T cell receptor beta chains sequenced from a single sample in a study of shared clonotypes between healthy human individuals. The method was immunoSEQ multiplex PCR; TCRdb's version includes in-frame clones alone and lacks a portion of them. The sample lists millions of clones, about 95% occurring once. Terminally differentiated effector memory CD45RA+ cells were excluded by CCR7 positive selection of CD45RO-negative cells. The specimen was naive CD8+ T cells sorted from blood. These receptors all stem from a man aged 18 to 30 in good health.

The V and J genes are TRBV29-1 and TRBJ2-1, with a tentative D call TRBD2 (6 bases). Germline CDR1 SQVTM, CDR2 ANQGSEA. V lost 7 bases, J lost 2 bases, and 18 bases lay in between. The CDR3 consists of 15 residues. DNA of the CDR3: TGCAGCGCCCAACTGGGGCTAGCGACCTACAATGAGCAGTTCTTC. It yields the protein CSAQLGLATYNEQFF.

The chain employs TRBV27 and TRBJ1-2; unclear D gene. The CDR3 extends over 15 amino acids. Trimming took off 6 bases at V and 2 bases at J, with 16 bases between the two ends. Germline V gene lookup returns CDR1 MNHEY and CDR2 SMNVEV (reference sequence). CDR3 nucleotides: TGTGCCAGCAGCCTGGACCCCAATCAAAACTATGGCTACACCTTC. Residues: CASSLDPNQNYGYTF.

This rearrangement joins TRBV7-3 to TRBJ2-2; no firm D call. With 3 bases removed from V and 8 bases from J, the gap between germline ends came to 7 bases. The CDR3 consists of 12 residues. Germline V gene sequence: CDR1 SGHTA, CDR2 FQGTGA. The DNA for the CDR3 is TGTGCCAGCAGCTTCGATATGGGGGAGCTGTTTTTT. The encoded protein is CASSFDMGELFF.

As for this clone: Other DNA sequences in this specimen translate into the identical CDR3. The chain employs TRBV5-1 and TRBJ2-3; no definite D call. There are 15 residues in the CDR3. Trimming left V 0 bases short and J 2 bases short, with 10 bases between. Germline V gene sequence: CDR1 SGHRS, CDR2 YFSETQ. The CDR3, as DNA: TGCGCCAGCAGCTTGGAGGGCGGATTCACAGATACGCAGTATTTT. It is translated as CASSLEGGFTDTQYF.

The rearrangement links TRBV7-9 to TRBJ1-2; perhaps TRBD1 as D (6 bases). The CDR3 spans 17 residues. Trimming removed 1 base at V and 0 bases at J, with 15 bases between. The germline CDR1 and CDR2 sequences are SEHNR and FQNEAQ (reference sequence). CDR3 protein: CASSLGRGLESNYGYTF. CDR3 DNA: TGTGCCAGCAGCTTAGGTCGGGGGCTAGAGTCTAACTATGGCTACACCTTC.

The chain recombines TRBV5-4 with TRBJ2-7; D call uncertain. Germline-derived CDR1 and CDR2 are SGHNT and YYREEE (reference sequence). Trimming shortened V by 4 bases and J by 2 bases, and 7 bases separated the two germline ends. The CDR3 length is 12 residues. CDR3 nucleotides: TGTGCCAGCAGCATTCAAACCTACGAGCAGTACTTC. It is translated as CASSIQTYEQYF.

Comment on this clone: This CDR3 is also generated by other DNA sequences in the sample. The rearrangement joins TRBV5-1 to TRBJ2-5; either TRBD1 or TRBD2 may supply D (6 bases each). V lost 0 bases, J lost 4 bases, and 13 bases lay in between. Looked up from germline, CDR1 is SGHRS and CDR2 is YFSETQ. The CDR3 sequence is 15 residues long. The CDR3 region is CASSLAGGGGETQYF. The CDR3 bases are TGCGCCAGCAGCTTGGCCGGAGGAGGGGGAGAGACCCAGTACTTC.

V gene TRBV6-5 combines with J gene TRBJ2-7; D uncertain. The CDR3 extends over 12 amino acids. Germline lookup yields CDR1 MNHEY and CDR2 SVGAGI. V gave up 9 bases and J gave up 5 bases, with 14 bases separating them. The CDR3: CASTGPNNEQYF. The CDR3 DNA reads as TGTGCCAGTACCGGGCCGAACAACGAGCAGTACTTC.

The rearrangement joins TRBV11-3 to TRBJ2-3; 13 bases are shared with TRBD2. The CDR3 spans 17 residues. The J segment lost 6 bases and the V segment lost 4 bases, leaving 10 bases of the junction unmatched. Germline V gene data show CDR1 as SGHNT and CDR2 as YENEEA. CDR3 in amino acids: CASSSGLAGISVDTQYF. The CDR3 DNA reads TGTGCCAGCAGCTCGGGACTAGCGGGGATTTCGGTCGATACGCAGTATTTT.

This chain uses TRBV25-1 with TRBJ2-2; a weak D match, TRBD1 (5 bases). Per germline, CDR1 MGHDK and CDR2 SYGVNS. CDR3 length: 17 amino acids. V lost 1 base and J 1 base, leaving 13 bases between the germline ends. CDR3 amino acids: CASSEFLSTVNTGELFF. CDR3 nucleotides: TGTGCCAGCAGTGAATTTCTTTCGACAGTGAACACCGGGGAGCTGTTTTTT.

This CDR3 is CASSVEGGRTEAFF. DNA of the CDR3: TGTGCCAGCAGCGTAGAAGGGGGTAGGACTGAAGCTTTCTTT. The chain uses TRBV9 and TRBJ1-1; the D gene is possibly TRBD1 (6 bases). There are 14 residues in the CDR3. Deletions cut 0 bases from V and 5 bases from J, with 11 bases between. Germline values: CDR1 SGDLS, CDR2 YYNGEE.

The chain employs TRBV19 and TRBJ2-7; 10 bases agree with TRBD1. The ends lost 6 bases at V and 4 bases at J; junction bases unmatched: 12. Germline V CDR1 and CDR2: LNHDA, SQIVND (reference sequence). This CDR3 spans 16 amino acids. The CDR3 loop reads CASSESIGQGGYEQYF. The CDR3 DNA reads as TGTGCCAGTAGCGAAAGTATCGGACAGGGGGGATACGAGCAGTACTTC.

The gene calls are TRBV4-1 and TRBJ1-1; 7 positions match TRBD1. CDR1 MGHRA and CDR2 YSYEKL come from the germline V gene. V lost 3 bases and J lost 5; bases outside the gene matches: 3. This CDR3 contains 13 residues. This CDR3 reads CASSHTGETEAFF. The DNA of the CDR3 is TGCGCCAGCAGCCATACAGGGGAAACTGAAGCTTTCTTT.

This chain joins TRBV7-9 and TRBJ2-7; 14 bases match TRBD2. V was pared by 8 bases and J by 3 bases, with 6 bases of the junction left unmatched. This CDR3 spans 15 amino acids. Looked up from germline, CDR1 is SEHNR and CDR2 is FQNEAQ (reference sequence). The CDR3 sequence is CASQGLAGGFYEQYF. The CDR3 region has the DNA TGTGCCAGCCAAGGACTAGCGGGAGGATTCTACGAGCAGTACTTC. The variable domain in full, with the rest retrieved from reference TRBV7-9 and TRBJ2-7, is DTGVSQNPRHKITKRGQNVTFRCDPISEHNRLYWYRQTLGQGPEFLTYFQNEAQLEKSRLLSDRFSAERPKGSFSTLEIQRTEQGDSAMYLCASQGLAGGFYEQYFGPGTRLTVT.

This clone was seen only once. CDR3 protein: CASSGQTGGTNTEAFF. The CDR3 DNA sequence: TGTGCCAGCAGTGGACAGACAGGGGGCACGAACACTGAAGCTTTCTTT. The V call is TRBV2, the J call TRBJ1-1; 10 positions match TRBD1. From germline, CDR1 is SNHLY and CDR2 FYNNEI. This CDR3 comprises 16 residues. V lost 4 bases to trimming and J lost 1 base; unmatched junction nucleotides: 6.

Regarding this clone: This CDR3 is also generated by other DNA sequences in the sample. V gene TRBV5-4 combines with J gene TRBJ2-2; D remains ambiguous. The germline V and J ends were trimmed by 4 bases and 4 bases, with 8 bases remaining between them. This CDR3 has 13 residues. Germline V CDR1 and CDR2: SGHNT, YYREEE (reference sequence). The CDR3, as DNA: TGTGCCAGCAGCCTTTCGGGCACCGGGGAGCTGTTTTTT. This encodes CASSLSGTGELFF.

The genes are TRBV4-2 and TRBJ2-2; no definite D call. The V end lost 1 base, the J end lost 2 bases, and 5 bases lay between the germline ends. The CDR3 has 14 residues. Looked up from germline, CDR1 is LGHNA and CDR2 is YNFKEQ. This CDR3 is CASSQGPNTGELFF. The DNA of the CDR3 is TGTGCCAGCAGCCAAGGACCCAACACCGGGGAGCTGTTTTTT.

The V gene is TRBV9, the J gene TRBJ2-5; 8 bases align to TRBD1. Losses at the gene ends were 4 bases for V and 2 bases for J; bases not matched to a gene: 7. Germline loops: CDR1 SGDLS, CDR2 YYNGEE. This CDR3 region has 15 residues. The CDR3 region has the DNA TGTGCCAGCAGCACCCAAGGACAGGGTCAAGAGACCCAGTACTTC. This gives the protein CASSTQGQGQETQYF.

V is TRBV2 and J is TRBJ2-1, with 7 bases that match TRBD2. With V trimmed by 8 bases and J by 5 bases, 9 bases remained unmatched. The CDR3 is 14 amino acids. CDR1 is SNHLY, CDR2 FYNNEI, per germline. The CDR3 here is CASGFERGHNEQFF. The CDR3 DNA reads TGTGCCAGCGGTTTCGAGCGGGGACACAATGAGCAGTTCTTC.

The rearrangement links TRBV7-9 to TRBJ1-4; D perhaps matches TRBD1 (5 bases). The CDR3 extends over 15 amino acids. Germline CDR1 reads SEHNR; CDR2 reads FQNEAQ (reference sequence). Trimming shortened V by 4 bases and J by 0 bases, and 9 bases separated the two germline ends. The CDR3 region has the DNA TGTGCCAGCAGCTCCACGACAGCAACTAATGAAAAACTGTTTTTT. This translates into CASSSTTATNEKLFF.

The V call is TRBV6-6, the J call TRBJ2-1; 11 nucleotides line up with TRBD2. Germline V lookup: CDR1 MNHNY, CDR2 SVGAGI (reference sequence). The V gene end was trimmed by 5 bases and the J gene end by 6 bases; junction bases not matched to a gene: 6. This CDR3 contains 15 residues. CDR3 in DNA: TGTGCCAGCAGTGCAACTAGCGGGAGCGGCAATGAGCAGTTCTTC. Translating it yields CASSATSGSGNEQFF.

The rearrangement joins TRBV4-2 to TRBJ1-1; perhaps TRBD1 as D (5 bases). Germline V gene sequence: CDR1 LGHNA, CDR2 YNFKEQ. The CDR3 has 14 residues. Trimming stripped 4 bases from V and 7 bases from J, with 16 bases between. CDR3 region: CASSPGTEGLEAFF. DNA of the CDR3: TGTGCCAGCAGCCCGGGGACCGAGGGCCTTGAAGCTTTCTTT.

The chain combines TRBV4-1 with TRBJ2-7; D gene ambiguous. CDR1 and CDR2 from the germline V gene are MGHRA and YSYEKL. V gave up 0 bases and J gave up 3 bases, with 12 bases separating them. This CDR3 comprises 15 residues. The DNA for the CDR3 is TGCGCCAGCAGCCAAGAAAGGAGCGAACTCTACGAGCAGTACTTC. It yields the protein CASSQERSELYEQYF.